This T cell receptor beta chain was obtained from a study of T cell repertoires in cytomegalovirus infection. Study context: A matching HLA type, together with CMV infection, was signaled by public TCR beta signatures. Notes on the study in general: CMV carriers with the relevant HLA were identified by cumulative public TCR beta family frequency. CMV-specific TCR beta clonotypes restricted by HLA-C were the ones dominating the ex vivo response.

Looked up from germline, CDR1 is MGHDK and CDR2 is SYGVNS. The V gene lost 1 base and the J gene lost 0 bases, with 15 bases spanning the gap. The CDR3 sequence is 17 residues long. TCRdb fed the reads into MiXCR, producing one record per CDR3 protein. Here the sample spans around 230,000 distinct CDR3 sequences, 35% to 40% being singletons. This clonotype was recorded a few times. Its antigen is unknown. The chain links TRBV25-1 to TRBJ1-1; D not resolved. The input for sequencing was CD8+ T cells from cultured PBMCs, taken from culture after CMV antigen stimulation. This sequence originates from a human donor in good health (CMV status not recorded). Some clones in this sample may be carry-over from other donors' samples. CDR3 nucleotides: TGTGCCAGCAGTGAATGGGAGGCCTCGGGGATGAACACTGAAGCTTTCTTT. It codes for CASSEWEASGMNTEAFF.